The subject of this entry is one TCR beta chain. The sample belongs to a study of long-term antiretroviral therapy in people with HIV. V was cut by 0 bases and J by 0 bases, with 9 bases left in between. Looked up from germline, CDR1 is LGHNA and CDR2 is YNFKEQ. This CDR3 spans 16 amino acids. Sequencing used immunoSEQ v3.0 at survey level. The table came from immunoSEQ multiplex PCR; TCRdb's copy has only in-frame clones and leaves some out. The sample lists about 39,000 clones; approximately 87% were seen once. This chain links TRBV4-2 with TRBJ1-3, with D perhaps matching TRBD1 (5 bases). The sample was unsorted PBMCs, taken 1.2 years after starting antiretroviral therapy. The source of this sequence is a woman between 50 and 59 years old with HIV. The CDR3: CASSQDLGRSGNTIYF. Written as DNA, the CDR3 is TGTGCCAGCAGCCAAGACCTGGGACGCTCTGGAAACACCATATATTTT.